The clone carrying this TCR beta chain appeared a few times. Antigen: not known. These data come from a study of CD8 T cells in ankylosing spondylitis. Germline CDR1 SQVTM, CDR2 ANQGSEA. This CDR3 has 13 residues. Trimming cost V 5 bases and J 1 base, with 11 bases left between them. TCRdb reprocessed the 5' RACE reads with MiXCR, giving one entry per CDR3 protein. The sample includes approximately 17,000 distinct CDR3 sequences, over 7% of them seen just once. General observations from the study: Reactive arthritis synovial fluid and blood were previously reported to contain some motif variants. Within ankylosing spondylitis blood, a TCR beta motif made up of seven or eight highly homologous variants appeared to be characteristic. As reported, disease-linked clones showed significant enrichment in matched ankylosing spondylitis synovial fluid.

Sequenced: blood. The source of this sequence is a male donor with ankylosing spondylitis or in good health (not recorded which). The chain links TRBV29-1 to TRBJ1-1, with D maybe TRBD1 (6 bases). DNA for the CDR3: TGCAGCGTTTTAAGGGGGGGGAACACTGAAGCTTTCTTT. It translates to CSVLRGGNTEAFF.